This T cell receptor beta chain was captured by sequencing in a study of memory CD8 T cells in hepatitis C reinfection. Looking at the study overall: Late/post reinfection sampling occurred 12 to 24 weeks after detected reinfection.

The time point was: late/post reinfection, 12 to 24 weeks after detection. No in vitro expansion preceded TCR sequencing of the sorted cells. Donors came from people who inject drugs enrolled in HEPCO, Canada. Data came from immunoSEQ multiplex PCR; TCRdb stores just in-frame clones and leaves some out. The sample carries some 50,000 clones, 80% to 90% recorded once. Germline V CDR1 and CDR2: MNHNS, SASEGT. This CDR3 spans 15 amino acids. The junction had 11 bases not matched to a gene; V was cut back by 6 bases and J by 5 bases. The gene calls are TRBV6-1 and TRBJ2-3; 7 bases are a match to TRBD1. This sequence was found in a young man with hepatitis C virus infection. The sequenced sample was naive CD8+ T cells sorted from blood. The CDR3 is CASRSGQLDGDTQYF. CDR3 DNA sequence: TGTGCCAGCAGATCGGGACAGCTAGATGGAGATACGCAGTATTTT.